The next 21 T cell receptor beta chains were all read from a single sample in a study of blood T cells in healthy people across ages (dated by TCRdb to about 2015). Receptors were amplified or captured by 5' RACE. Instrument on record: Illumina HiSeq 2500. A second roughly 6 to 12 cycle PCR used a sample-barcoded 5' primer and a J-beta primer mix. In TCRdb, the public reads were trimmed at Q25 with fastp and aligned with MiXCR, with productive beta chains retained. Identical CDR3 protein sequences are pooled into one entry, listed with their most common genes and DNA. This sample is represented by hundreds of thousands of distinct CDR3 sequences; around 36% of them were singletons. Of the sample, about an eighth is held by the ten largest clones. Sequencing used blood. These receptors were taken from a young man in good health.

This clonotype was detected many times. V usage is TRBV29-1 and J usage is TRBJ2-6; D possibly uses TRBD1 or TRBD2 (5 bases each). The CDR3 length is 14 residues. V lost 6 bases and J 2 bases, leaving 11 bases between the germline ends. Germline V gene data show CDR1 as SQVTM and CDR2 as ANQGSEA. CDR3 coding DNA: TGCAGCGTAAGGGACGCTGCTGGGGCCAACGTCCTGACTTTC. It yields the protein CSVRDAAGANVLTF.

This clonotype was observed many times. The V call is TRBV20-1, the J call TRBJ2-5; 7 bases map to TRBD2. The V and J ends lost 0 bases and 4 bases, in that order; junction bases with no gene match: 8. Germline CDR1 DFQATT, CDR2 SNEGSKA (reference sequence). This CDR3 region has 15 residues. The CDR3 nucleotides read TGCAGTGCTAGAGAAACGGGGGGAGGCACAGAGACCCAGTACTTC. Translated, it gives CSARETGGGTETQYF.

This clonotype has a handful of counts. The chain uses TRBV5-1 and TRBJ1-3, with D hard to call. Germline V gives CDR1 SGHRS, CDR2 YFSETQ. V was cut by 0 bases and J by 2 bases, with 9 bases left in between. The CDR3 has 15 amino acids. The CDR3 reads CASSLARPPGNTIYF. The CDR3 coding sequence is TGCGCCAGCAGCTTGGCGAGACCTCCTGGAAACACCATATATTTT.

The V call is TRBV7-3, the J call TRBJ1-1; tentative D call: TRBD1 (6 bases). Trimming cost V 6 bases and J 1 base, with 12 bases left between them. This CDR3 is built from 14 residues. Germline loops: CDR1 SGHTA, CDR2 FQGTGA. The CDR3, as DNA: TGTGCCAGCAGTCCAGGGGCCCAGAACACTGAAGCTTTCTTT. Translated: CASSPGAQNTEAFF.

This clonotype was recorded many times. V is TRBV12-3 or TRBV12-4 and J is TRBJ2-7, with 7 bases aligning to TRBD1. The CDR3 spans 13 residues. Losses at the gene ends were 11 bases for V and 0 bases for J; bases not matched to a gene: 7. Here the CDR3 DNA reads TGTGCCTCCGGCAGGGGGAACTCCTACGAGCAGTACTTC. This translates into CASGRGNSYEQYF.

CDR3 amino acids: CASSRGQDLNYEQYF. CDR3 DNA: TGTGCCAGCAGCCGCGGACAGGACCTTAACTACGAGCAGTACTTC. This chain uses TRBV21-1 with TRBJ2-7; the DNA was not used to check the table's D call, TRBD1. TRBV21-1 is described as a pseudogene. The CDR3 spans 15 residues.

This clonotype was counted a single time. J is TRBJ2-7 and V is TRBV20-1; 7 bases map to TRBD2. The CDR3 totals 14 residues. V was clipped by 5 bases and J by 3 bases; unmatched bases: 10. CDR1 is DFQATT and CDR2 is SNEGSKA in the germline V gene (reference sequence). CDR3 sequence: CSAPDLTGGYEQYF. The CDR3 nucleotides are TGCAGTGCTCCAGACCTAACGGGAGGCTACGAGCAGTACTTC.

The genes are TRBV10-3 and TRBJ1-5; D may be TRBD1 (5 bases). V lost 4 bases and J lost 2, with 12 bases in between. This CDR3 is 15 amino acids long. Germline V gives CDR1 ENHRY, CDR2 SYGVKD. The CDR3 reads CAISGSTDGNQPQHF. The CDR3 DNA sequence: TGTGCCATCAGTGGGTCGACAGACGGCAATCAGCCCCAGCATTTT.

The V gene is TRBV12-3 or TRBV12-4, the J gene TRBJ1-2; D is undetermined. CDR3 size: 13 residues. The V gene lost 3 bases and the J gene lost 10 bases, with 15 bases spanning the gap. This CDR3 is CASSFADGSIYTF. The CDR3 nucleotides are TGTGCCAGCAGTTTTGCGGACGGCTCGATCTACACCTTC.

The chain carries TRBV7-9 and TRBJ1-3; 7 bases are shared with TRBD1. This CDR3 has 16 amino acids. Germline-derived CDR1 and CDR2 are SEHNR and FQNEAQ (reference sequence). V lost 5 bases, J lost 0 bases, and 7 bases stayed unmatched. CDR3 DNA: TGTGCCAGCAGCGCAGGGGGGCCGAGCTCTGGAAACACCATATATTTT. It specifies CASSAGGPSSGNTIYF.

In DNA, the CDR3 is TGCAGCTCTGGGGGCGGAGCCGGGGAGCTGTTTTTT. It yields the protein CSSGGGAGELFF. V and J are TRBV29-1 and TRBJ2-2, with a weak D call TRBD1 (6 bases). CDR3 length: 12 amino acids. Germline V gene lookup returns CDR1 SQVTM and CDR2 ANQGSEA. Deletions cut 8 bases from V and 6 bases from J, with 13 bases between.

The J gene is TRBJ2-6, the V gene TRBV4-1; weak D call: TRBD2 (5 bases). The CDR3 runs to 15 residues. Deletions cut 0 bases from V and 7 bases from J, with 10 bases between. The germline gives CDR1 MGHRA, CDR2 YSYEKL. CDR3 in DNA: TGCGCCAGCAGCCAAGATGCGGGTGGAGCCAACGTCCTGACTTTC. Translating it yields CASSQDAGGANVLTF.

This clonotype showed up just a few times. The chain carries TRBV20-1 and TRBJ1-5, with D tentatively TRBD1 (6 bases). The germline V and J ends were trimmed by 6 bases and 2 bases, with 14 bases remaining between them. The CDR3 spans 14 residues. Germline V CDR1 and CDR2: DFQATT, SNEGSKA (reference sequence). The CDR3 DNA is TGCAGTGCCAGCACAGGGTTAGGCAATCAGCCCCAGCATTTT. Protein sequence: CSASTGLGNQPQHF.

This sequence joins TRBV24-1 and TRBJ2-3; D is perhaps TRBD1 (5 bases). Germline V CDR1 and CDR2: KGHDR, SFDVKD. Trimming cost V 7 bases and J 2 bases, with 12 bases left between them. The CDR3 loop spans 14 amino acids. In DNA form, the CDR3 reads TGTGCCACCAGGGACGCAGGGATCACAGATACGCAGTATTTT. Translating it yields CATRDAGITDTQYF.

This clonotype came up a few times. The chain is built from TRBV6-6 and TRBJ2-5; D is perhaps TRBD1 (6 bases). V was cut by 6 bases and J by 0 bases, with 14 bases left in between. This CDR3 has 15 residues. Germline V gene lookup returns CDR1 MNHNY and CDR2 SVGAGI (reference sequence). CDR3 sequence: CASSGTQAHQETQYF. The CDR3 bases are TGTGCCAGCAGCGGGACACAAGCCCACCAAGAGACCCAGTACTTC.

The gene calls are TRBV7-3 and TRBJ2-3; no firm D call. The CDR3 is made up of 13 amino acids. Germline V gene data show CDR1 as SGHTA and CDR2 as FQGTGA. V lost 5 bases, J lost 5 bases, and 11 bases lay in between. CDR3 region: CASSRTPGDTQYF. Here the CDR3 DNA reads TGTGCCAGCAGCCGCACACCGGGAGATACGCAGTATTTT.

This chain joins TRBV7-3 and TRBJ2-5; 11 bases match TRBD2. V trimming: 2 bases; J trimming: 11 bases; junction bases outside the gene matches: 13. CDR3 length: 16 residues. Germline loops: CDR1 SGHTA, CDR2 FQGTGA. The CDR3 DNA follows: TGTGCCAGCAGCTTATTTAGCGGGGGGGCTAGCGATGAGCAGTACTTC. This gives the protein CASSLFSGGASDEQYF. Full variable domain (rest looked up from reference TRBV7-3 and TRBJ2-5): GAGVSQTPSNKVTEKGKYVELRCDPISGHTALYWYRQSLGQGPEFLIYFQGTGAADDSGLPNDRFFAVRPEGSVSTLKIQRTERGDSAVYLCASSLFSGGASDEQYFGPGTRLLVL.

The chain uses TRBV27 and TRBJ1-2; D ambiguous. The V end lost 0 bases, the J end lost 4 bases, and 15 bases lay between the germline ends. Per germline, CDR1 MNHEY and CDR2 SMNVEV (reference sequence). The CDR3 is 16 amino acids. The chain's CDR3 is CASSLSLNTVGYGYTF. CDR3 bases: TGTGCCAGCAGTTTATCTTTGAATACGGTTGGCTATGGCTACACCTTC.

The chain carries TRBV10-3 and TRBJ2-5, with a weak D call TRBD2 (7 bases). The germline gives CDR1 ENHRY, CDR2 SYGVKD. V was cut by 5 bases and J by 5 bases, with 15 bases left in between. The CDR3 contains 14 residues. CDR3 sequence (DNA): TGTGCCATCAGTTCTCGGGGGGCACGGGAGACCCAGTACTTC. Its translation is CAISSRGARETQYF.

This clonotype was detected a few times. CDR3 region: CASTDSLSTEAFF. CDR3 sequence (DNA): TGTGCCAGCACGGACAGCCTTAGCACTGAAGCTTTCTTT. The chain recombines TRBV6-5 with TRBJ1-1; the D gene is possibly TRBD1 (6 bases). With 7 bases removed from V and 4 bases from J, the gap between germline ends came to 13 bases. The CDR3 extends over 13 amino acids. Germline CDR1 reads MNHEY; CDR2 reads SVGAGI.

This clonotype was detected only a few times. The V and J genes are TRBV4-3 and TRBJ2-4, with TRBD2 as a possible D gene (5 bases). CDR1 LGHNA and CDR2 YSLEER come from the germline V gene. Between the trimmed V and J ends, which lost 0 bases and 5 bases, there was a span of 8 bases. This CDR3 has 14 amino acids. CDR3: CASSQEGVENIQYF. The DNA of the CDR3 is TGCGCCAGCAGCCAAGAGGGAGTCGAAAACATTCAGTACTTC.